This entry lists 28 T cell receptor beta chains sequenced from one sample in a study of regulatory T cells in long-lasting Graves disease. Researchers made TCR beta libraries by using iRepertoire HTBI primers and running Arm-PCR on CDR3 regions. TCRdb re-analysed the multiplex PCR reads in MiXCR, keeping a single row per CDR3 protein. The sample holds hundreds of thousands of distinct CDR3 sequences, roughly 15% seen once. The time point here: newly diagnosed GD, antithyroid drugs for less than 3 months. From RNA extracted from PBMCs, the TCR library was made. This sample also appeared in a second study, on T cells in Graves' hyperthyroidism and ophthalmopathy.

The specimen comprised peripheral blood mononuclear cells (PBMCs), sampled at new diagnosis, from a patient treated with antithyroid drugs. These receptor sequences come from a man between 18 and 29 years old with Graves disease.

In its sample, this clonotype was seen a few times. The chain employs TRBV27 and TRBJ1-5; D might be TRBD1 (5 bases). The V and J ends lost 4 bases and 2 bases respectively, with 12 bases between them. The CDR3 covers 15 residues. CDR1 and CDR2 from the germline V gene are MNHEY and SMNVEV (reference sequence). CDR3 in amino acids: CASSYGGDGNQPQHF. Here the CDR3 DNA reads TGTGCCAGCAGTTACGGGGGGGACGGCAATCAGCCCCAGCATTTT.

This clonotype has ten or more counts. An end of the junction differs from the germline gene, which may be a read error. This chain uses TRBV13 with TRBJ2-1; 11 nucleotides agree with TRBD2. CDR1 is PRHDT, CDR2 FYEKMQ, per germline (reference sequence). This CDR3 is 15 amino acids long. The CDR3 is CASSLLAGGNNEQFF. The CDR3 region has the DNA TGCGCCAGCAGCTTGCTAGCGGGGGGCAACAATGAGCAGTTCTTC.

In its sample, this clonotype was seen a few times. The chain is built from TRBV24-1 and TRBJ2-3, with 9 bases fitting TRBD2. The CDR3 spans 17 residues. J was trimmed by 2 bases and V by 4 bases; bases with no gene match: 9. In germline, CDR1 is KGHDR, CDR2 SFDVKD. For the CDR3, the DNA is TGTGCCACCAGTGACAACATAGCGGGAGCGACCACAGATACGCAGTATTTT. This codes for CATSDNIAGATTDTQYF.

V is TRBV6-6 and J is TRBJ1-5; D is ambiguous. Trimming took 0 bases from V and 4 from J, leaving 10 bases between them. CDR1 and CDR2 from the germline V gene are MNHNY and SVGAGI (reference sequence). This CDR3 is built from 15 residues. CDR3 in DNA: TGTGCCAGCAGTTACTCGGTCTTAAGAAATCAGCCCCAGCATTTT. Amino acids: CASSYSVLRNQPQHF.

The rearrangement links TRBV20-1 to TRBJ1-6, with D possibly TRBD1 on 5 matching bases. Germline loops: CDR1 DFQATT, CDR2 SNEGSKA (reference sequence). This CDR3 contains 15 residues. Trimming cost V 3 bases and J 7 bases, with 16 bases left between them. The chain's CDR3 is CSARGRGVRNSPLHF. The CDR3 nucleotides are TGCAGTGCTAGGGGAAGAGGGGTACGGAATTCACCCCTCCACTTT.

This clonotype has more than one count but fewer than ten. The chain carries TRBV13 and TRBJ1-1; no firm D call. The germline gives CDR1 PRHDT, CDR2 FYEKMQ (reference sequence). Trimming shortened V by 2 bases and J by 0 bases, and 10 bases separated the two germline ends. This CDR3 region has 15 residues. In DNA form, the CDR3 reads TGTGCCAGCAGCTTAACTAGGGAATTGAACACTGAAGCTTTCTTT. Protein: CASSLTRELNTEAFF.

This sequence joins TRBV5-1 and TRBJ2-2; D is uncertain. Deletions cut 3 bases from V and 4 bases from J, with 19 bases between. The CDR3 length is 17 residues. The germline V gene encodes CDR1 SGHRS and CDR2 YFSETQ. In nucleotides, the CDR3 is TGCGCCAGCAGCTGGGGTGTCGCGAGAGGAGTCACCGGGGAGCTGTTTTTT. This encodes CASSWGVARGVTGELFF.

In its sample, this clonotype was seen many times. The chain uses TRBV28 and TRBJ2-4; D possibly corresponds to TRBD1 (6 bases). CDR3 length equals 13 residues. V gave up 11 bases and J gave up 5 bases, with 16 bases separating them. CDR1 and CDR2 from the germline V gene are MDHEN and SYDVKM. The DNA of the CDR3 is TGTGCCTGCACCGGGGACACCGAAAACATTCAGTACTTC. This encodes CACTGDTENIQYF.

The chain recombines TRBV3-1 with TRBJ2-7, with a weak D call TRBD2 (6 bases). This CDR3 spans 15 amino acids. Looked up from germline, CDR1 is LGHDT and CDR2 is YNNKEL (reference sequence). The V gene lost 4 bases and the J gene lost 3 bases, with 16 bases spanning the gap. DNA of the CDR3: TGTGCCAGCAGCCGCGGGCGACTGGGAGGCTACGAGCAGTACTTC. It specifies CASSRGRLGGYEQYF.

This clonotype was counted at least ten times. One end of the junction fails to match germline, which may point to a read error. The chain joins TRBV5-1 to TRBJ2-1, with unresolved D. Germline values: CDR1 SGHRS, CDR2 YFSETQ. This CDR3 has 11 residues. This CDR3 reads CASSLDNEQFF. In DNA form, the CDR3 reads TGTGCCAGCAGCTTAGACAATGAGCAGTTCTTC.

To note about this clonotype: This could be a read error, since a much larger clone is one nucleotide away. The V gene is TRBV28, the J gene TRBJ1-2, with D perhaps matching TRBD1 (6 bases). Germline V CDR1 and CDR2: MDHEN, SYDVKM. V was pared by 6 bases and J by 4 bases, with 18 bases between. This CDR3 has 15 amino acids. The CDR3 here is CASSLGGVGSYGYTF. CDR3 DNA: TGTGCCAGCAGCCTTGGGGGCGTTGGGAGCTATGGCTACACCTTC.

This clonotype occurred many times. V and J are TRBV6-9 and TRBJ2-7, with TRBD2 matching over 10 bases. Germline V gene sequence: CDR1 MNHGY, CDR2 SVAAGI. V lost 2 bases and J lost 4; bases outside the gene matches: 2. CDR3 length: 14 residues. The CDR3 DNA is TGTGCCAGCAGTTATGCTAGCGGGAGTTACGAGCAGTACTTC. Translated, it gives CASSYASGSYEQYF.

The genes are TRBV6-1 and TRBJ1-3; D is undetermined. The CDR3 has 15 amino acids. V shed 2 bases and J shed 3 bases, with 11 bases lying between them. The V gene's germline CDR1 is MNHNS and CDR2 SASEGT. CDR3 in DNA: TGTGCCAGCAGTGAAAGGCGTTCGGGTGGAAACACCATATATTTT. It codes for CASSERRSGGNTIYF.

The sample holds many counts of this clonotype. The genes are TRBV6-1 and TRBJ2-7; 11 nucleotides match TRBD2. Germline CDR1 MNHNS, CDR2 SASEGT. CDR3 length equals 14 residues. With 6 bases clipped from V and 0 bases from J, the junction kept 1 base outside the gene matches. The CDR3 loop is CASRLAGDSYEQYF. The CDR3, as DNA: TGTGCCAGCAGACTAGCGGGGGACTCCTACGAGCAGTACTTC.

This clonotype was seen many times. This sequence joins TRBV20-1 and TRBJ2-4, with D uncertain. The CDR3 sequence is 13 residues long. Per the germline V gene, CDR1 is DFQATT and CDR2 is SNEGSKA (reference sequence). V gave up 4 bases and J gave up 0 bases, with 7 bases separating them. Written as DNA, the CDR3 is TGCAGTGCTAAAGGGTTAGCCAAAAACATTCAGTACTTC. Amino acid sequence: CSAKGLAKNIQYF.

On this clonotype: The conserved final phenylalanine or tryptophan is absent from the CDR3, which likely points to a read error. V and J are TRBV5-5 and TRBJ1-1; D not resolved. Trimming shortened V by 4 bases and J by 5 bases, and 9 bases separated the two germline ends. Germline V gene sequence: CDR1 SGHKS, CDR2 YYEKEE (reference sequence). This CDR3 contains 12 residues. The chain's CDR3 is CASSLLSTEAFL. The CDR3 bases are TGTGCCAGCAGCCTGCTGAGTACTGAAGCTTTCCTT.

This rearrangement joins TRBV10-3 to TRBJ1-3; maybe TRBD1 (5 bases). The V end lost 1 base, the J end lost 1 base, and 11 bases lay between the germline ends. Looked up from germline, CDR1 is ENHRY and CDR2 is SYGVKD. The length of the CDR3 is 16 residues. This CDR3 reads CAISELNRMSGNTIYF. In nucleotides, the CDR3 is TGTGCCATCAGTGAGTTAAACAGGATGTCTGGAAACACCATATATTTT.

This clonotype was seen repeatedly, ten times or more. J is TRBJ1-5 and V is TRBV18; no reliable D call. In germline, CDR1 is KGHSH, CDR2 LQKENI. The CDR3 covers 13 residues. V lost 2 bases to trimming and J lost 5 bases, with 7 bases between them. Written as DNA, the CDR3 is TGTGCCAGCTCACCAACTCCCGATCAGCCCCAGCATTTT. This gives the protein CASSPTPDQPQHF.

As to this clonotype: A much larger clone is a single base away; this may be a read error. The V and J genes are TRBV2 and TRBJ2-1, with D possibly called TRBD1 or TRBD2 (6 bases each). CDR1 SNHLY and CDR2 FYNNEI come from the germline V gene. The CDR3 contains 16 residues. The V gene lost 3 bases and the J gene lost 3 bases, with 15 bases spanning the gap. The CDR3 loop reads CASSESGGTFYNEQFF. CDR3 sequence (DNA): TGTGCCAGCAGTGAGTCTGGCGGGACATTCTACAATGAGCAGTTCTTC. The whole variable domain, remainder taken from reference TRBV2 and TRBJ2-1, is EPEVTQTPSHQVTQMGQEVILRCVPISNHLYFYWYRQILGQKVEFLVSFYNNEISEKSEIFDDQFSVERPDGSNFTLKIRSTKLEDSAMYFCASSESGGTFYNEQFFGPGTRLTVL.

Turning to this clonotype: Just one base apart from a much larger clone, this may be a read error. The J gene is TRBJ1-2, the V gene TRBV28; D not certain. The CDR3 is 14 residues long. In germline, CDR1 is MDHEN, CDR2 SYDVKM. As DNA, the CDR3 is TGTGCCAGCAGTTTAGAGGGCTCGGACTATGTCTACACCTTC. It encodes CASSLEGSDYVYTF.

CDR3 sequence (DNA): TGTGCCAGCAGCCCGGGAGCCCTCGGGGGGGGACCTGGAAACACCATATATTTT. Its protein product is CASSPGALGGGPGNTIYF. V is TRBV7-9 and J is TRBJ1-3; a possible D gene is TRBD1 (5 bases). The CDR3 runs to 18 residues. The V gene lost 5 bases and the J gene lost 2 bases, with 22 bases spanning the gap. Germline V gives CDR1 SEHNR, CDR2 FQNEAQ (reference sequence).

This clonotype appeared many times. The rearrangement joins TRBV7-8 to TRBJ1-2; 7 nucleotides line up with TRBD1. V lost 2 bases, J lost 4 bases, and 7 bases stayed unmatched. This CDR3 contains 15 residues. CDR1 and CDR2 from the germline V gene are SGHVS and FQNEAQ. CDR3 in amino acids: CASSLTGELSYGYTF. The CDR3 DNA reads TGTGCCAGCAGCTTAACAGGGGAACTCTCCTATGGCTACACCTTC.

A few counts support this clonotype. The V call is TRBV30, the J call TRBJ2-1; TRBD1 or TRBD2 may be the D gene (5 bases each). Germline assignment: CDR1 GTSNPN and CDR2 SVGIG (reference sequence). This CDR3 is built from 19 residues. V was clipped by 0 bases and J by 5 bases, with 26 bases between them. The CDR3 is CAWSVLWTTEGQIHNEQFF. The CDR3 nucleotides read TGTGCCTGGAGTGTTCTTTGGACGACAGAGGGGCAAATCCACAATGAGCAGTTCTTC.

V gene TRBV28 combines with J gene TRBJ1-2; no clear D. CDR1 is MDHEN and CDR2 is SYDVKM in the germline V gene. Trimming took 8 bases from V and 4 from J, leaving 17 bases between them. The CDR3 is 14 amino acids. CDR3 protein: CASLDLPGPYGYTF. DNA of the CDR3: TGTGCCAGCCTGGACCTTCCCGGTCCCTATGGCTACACCTTC.

This clonotype showed up many times. V is TRBV27 and J is TRBJ2-3, with 8 bases lining up with TRBD2. The CDR3 is 17 residues long. V lost 5 bases to trimming and J lost 6 bases; unmatched junction nucleotides: 16. Germline V gives CDR1 MNHEY, CDR2 SMNVEV (reference sequence). The CDR3 reads CASSDTGTRSPLDTQYF. The CDR3 DNA is TGTGCCAGCAGTGACACCGGGACTAGAAGTCCATTGGATACGCAGTATTTT.

This chain joins TRBV20-1 and TRBJ2-2; TRBD2 matches 10 bases. Germline assignment: CDR1 DFQATT and CDR2 SNEGSKA (reference sequence). V was pared by 5 bases and J by 6 bases, with 6 bases of the junction left unmatched. There are 14 residues in the CDR3. CDR3 sequence (DNA): TGCAGTGCTTTTAGCGGGAGGCGCGCCGGGGAGCTGTTTTTT. Translating gives CSAFSGRRAGELFF.

The V and J genes are TRBV6-2 or TRBV6-3 and TRBJ2-2; 10 bases are a match to TRBD2. The junction had 12 bases not matched to a gene; V was cut back by 6 bases and J by 5 bases. Germline CDR1 and CDR2: MNHEY and SVGEGT. The CDR3 is 17 residues long. The CDR3 DNA sequence: TGTGCCAGCAGATCTCCTTCAAGCGGGAGGGGGACCGGGGAGCTGTTTTTT. Translation gives CASRSPSSGRGTGELFF.

In regard to this clonotype: One end of the junction does not line up with germline, which may come from a read error. This chain uses TRBV7-3 with TRBJ2-3; the D gene is possibly TRBD2 (5 bases). Germline CDR1 and CDR2: SGHTA and FQGTGA. CDR3 length: 15 residues. The CDR3: CASSLTREYTDTQYF. DNA for the CDR3: TGTGCCAGCAGCCTAACTAGAGAATATACAGATACGCAGTATTTT.